This T cell receptor beta chain is drawn from a study of blood T cell repertoires in COVID-19. Living in 20 to 30 US areas, the participants were between roughly 18 and 90 years of age. In assigning cohorts, the study relied on participant-reported clinical history. Clones were sequenced by immunoSEQ multiplex PCR, and TCRdb holds only the in-frame ones, with some missing. The sample yields approximately 210,000 clones, 82% seen once. Germline CDR1 reads LNHNV; CDR2 reads YYDKDF (reference sequence). This CDR3 has 14 residues. Between the trimmed V and J ends, which lost 0 bases and 0 bases, there was a span of 5 bases.

This sequence was found in a woman aged 55-69 years who had recovered from COVID-19. The sample consisted of PBMCs or T cells enriched from blood (not recorded which). This chain links TRBV15 with TRBJ1-1; D not resolved. The CDR3, as DNA: TGTGCCACCAGCAGAGAACACCTGAACACTGAAGCTTTCTTT. Protein product: CATSREHLNTEAFF.